This T cell receptor (beta chain) derives from a study of technical replicates of blood from four donors. The repertoire was sequenced with immunoSEQ multiplex PCR; TCRdb's copy has only in-frame clones and lacks some. The sample has almost 90,000 clones, around 95% seen once; the top ten hold under 0.35%. V trimming: 3 bases; J trimming: 1 base; junction bases outside the gene matches: 13. The CDR3 consists of 17 residues. Germline V gene data show CDR1 as GTSNPN and CDR2 as SVGIG (reference sequence). This sequence was found in a human donor in good health. The sequenced sample consisted of T cells isolated from PBMCs. The genes are TRBV30 and TRBJ1-1; 8 nucleotides line up with TRBD1. CDR3 sequence reads: CAWSGDRSSQRNTEAFF. CDR3 nucleotides: TGTGCCTGGAGCGGGGACAGGTCCTCACAGAGGAACACTGAAGCTTTCTTT.